The next 28 T cell receptor beta chains were all read from a single sample in a study of T cells in Graves' hyperthyroidism and ophthalmopathy. Amplification of TCR beta CDR3 regions was performed using RNA transcripts as template. An initial round of RT-PCR targeting the TCR CDR3 relied on the HTBI primer set. TCRdb ran MiXCR on the multiplex PCR reads and lists one entry per CDR3 protein. The table lists about half a million distinct CDR3 sequences, about 20% of them singletons. Sequenced material: blood. All receptors come from a man aged 35 to 55 with Graves' ophthalmopathy.

As to this clonotype: A much larger clone lies a single base off, so this may be a read error. V and J are TRBV7-3 and TRBJ1-1; TRBD1 is a possible D gene (5 bases). The germline V gene encodes CDR1 SGHTA and CDR2 FQGTGA. V was trimmed by 5 bases and J by 3 bases, leaving 10 bases between them. The length of the CDR3 is 13 residues. The CDR3 loop reads CASSVDSYTEAFF. As DNA, the CDR3 is TGTGCCAGCAGCGTAGACAGTTACACTGAAGCTTTCTTT.

V and J are TRBV5-1 and TRBJ1-1, with D uncertain. Trimming cost V 4 bases and J 5 bases, with 15 bases left between them. This CDR3 region has 14 residues. The V gene's germline CDR1 is SGHRS and CDR2 YFSETQ. CDR3 sequence: CASSPGGGETEAFF. In DNA, the CDR3 is TGCGCCAGCAGCCCCGGTGGCGGCGAGACTGAAGCTTTCTTT.

In its sample, this clonotype was seen a few times. This rearrangement joins TRBV9 to TRBJ2-3; 11 bases are shared with TRBD2. Trimming removed 0 bases from V and 7 bases from J; junction bases left unmatched: 7. There are 16 residues in the CDR3. From germline, CDR1 is SGDLS and CDR2 YYNGEE. In nucleotides, the CDR3 is TGTGCCAGCAGCGTAGGGCCTAGCGGGGGGACTTATACGCAGTATTTT. Encoded protein: CASSVGPSGGTYTQYF.

This clonotype has ten or more counts. The CDR3 nucleotides read TGTGCCACCGCGATATCATCCAGCGGGGTGGGAAATGAGCAGTTCTTC. Translation gives CATAISSSGVGNEQFF. The rearrangement joins TRBV7-8 to TRBJ2-1; 7 nucleotides agree with TRBD2. This CDR3 is 16 amino acids long. Germline CDR1 and CDR2: SGHVS and FQNEAQ. Trimming cost V 10 bases and J 7 bases; bases outside gene matches: 19. Together with reference TRBV7-8 and TRBJ2-1, the CDR3 gives the full variable domain: GAGVSQSPRYKVAKRGQDVALRCDPISGHVSLFWYQQALGQGPEFLTYFQNEAQLDKSGLPSDRFFAERPEGSVSTLKIQRTQQEDSAVYLCATAISSSGVGNEQFFGPGTRLTVL.

CDR3 in DNA: TGCAGTGCCGCCCAGAGTGTCACTGAAGCTTTCTTT. Translating gives CSAAQSVTEAFF. The chain links TRBV20-1 to TRBJ1-1; D is undetermined. Trimming shortened V by 6 bases and J by 4 bases, and 12 bases separated the two germline ends. CDR1 is DFQATT, CDR2 SNEGSKA, per germline (reference sequence). This CDR3 is built from 12 residues.

This clonotype was found many times. This chain uses TRBV28 with TRBJ2-1, with TRBD2 identical over 7 bases. The V segment lost 2 bases and the J segment 7 bases; nucleotides outside the gene matches: 8. Germline V CDR1 and CDR2: MDHEN, SYDVKM. This CDR3 is built from 15 residues. The CDR3 sequence is CASSLGGRALNEQFF. The CDR3 DNA sequence: TGTGCCAGCAGTTTAGGGGGGAGGGCCCTAAATGAGCAGTTCTTC.

This clonotype has just one count. The chain combines TRBV27 with TRBJ2-7; 8 bases match TRBD2. Germline CDR1 is MNHEY and CDR2 is SMNVEV (reference sequence). This CDR3 comprises 15 residues. The junction had 6 bases not matched to a gene; V was cut back by 2 bases and J by 3 bases. CDR3 nucleotides: TGTGCCAGCAGTTTAAGTAGCGGGACCCTCTACGAGCAGTACTTC. As protein: CASSLSSGTLYEQYF.

This clonotype was seen many times. The rearrangement joins TRBV6-1 to TRBJ1-1; D possibly corresponds to TRBD1 (6 bases). Germline V lookup: CDR1 MNHNS, CDR2 SASEGT. CDR3 size: 14 residues. V lost 5 bases and J 4 bases, leaving 14 bases between the germline ends. The CDR3 DNA follows: TGTGCCAGCAGTCCTCCGGACAGTAGCACTGAAGCTTTCTTT. It translates to CASSPPDSSTEAFF.

Concerning this clonotype itself: Germline is not matched at one junction end, which may reflect a read error. The V call is TRBV3-1, the J call TRBJ2-7; D gene uncertain. This CDR3 has 12 residues. Germline loops: CDR1 LGHDT, CDR2 YNNKEL (reference sequence). This chain's CDR3 is CASGQVGHEQYF. DNA for the CDR3: TGTGCCAGCGGCCAAGTTGGCCACGAGCAGTACTTC.

About this clonotype: At one end the junction does not follow the germline gene, possibly because of a read error. The chain uses TRBV5-1 and TRBJ2-1; 7 bases are shared with TRBD2. The CDR3 is 14 amino acids. The germline V gene has CDR1 SGHRS and CDR2 YFSETQ. The CDR3 spells CASGFGTTHNEQFF. CDR3 bases: TGCGCCAGCGGCTTCGGGACTACCCACAATGAGCAGTTCTTC.

This clonotype was found many times. The CDR3 bases are TGCGCCAGCAGTGAGTCGAGCACAGGTGAAGGGACGCAGTATTTT. Protein sequence: CASSESSTGEGTQYF. The V and J genes are TRBV10-2 and TRBJ2-3; D may be TRBD1 (5 bases). The V and J ends lost 0 bases and 9 bases respectively, with 16 bases between them. Germline CDR1 reads WSHSY; CDR2 reads SAAADI. The length of the CDR3 is 15 residues.

The chain links TRBV10-3 to TRBJ1-2; D ambiguous. Germline CDR1 and CDR2: ENHRY and SYGVKD. Trimming took 4 bases from V and 2 from J, leaving 8 bases between them. The CDR3 is 13 amino acids. CDR3 residues: CAISVTENYGYTF. In DNA, the CDR3 is TGTGCCATCAGTGTCACGGAGAACTATGGCTACACCTTC.

The chain couples TRBV5-6 to TRBJ2-7, with D unresolved. The CDR3 consists of 15 residues. V shed 1 base and J shed 3 bases, with 14 bases lying between them. Germline loops: CDR1 SGHDT, CDR2 YYEEEE. The CDR3 nucleotides read TGTGCCAGCAGCTTGACAGAGAACCGTCGCTACGAGCAGTACTTC. Translation gives CASSLTENRRYEQYF.

This clonotype was observed many times. The gene calls are TRBV7-3 and TRBJ1-1; TRBD1 matches 7 bases. The ends lost 0 bases at V and 3 bases at J; junction bases unmatched: 1. The CDR3 runs 14 residues. Germline CDR1 SGHTA, CDR2 FQGTGA. CDR3 protein: CASSLTQGDTEAFF. CDR3 DNA: TGTGCCAGCAGCTTAACTCAGGGGGACACTGAAGCTTTCTTT. Together with reference TRBV7-3 and TRBJ1-1, the CDR3 gives the full variable domain: GAGVSQTPSNKVTEKGKYVELRCDPISGHTALYWYRQSLGQGPEFLIYFQGTGAADDSGLPNDRFFAVRPEGSVSTLKIQRTERGDSAVYLCASSLTQGDTEAFFGQGTRLTVV.

This clonotype was observed a handful of times. V usage is TRBV12-3 or TRBV12-4 and J usage is TRBJ2-1, with D tentatively TRBD1 or TRBD2 (6 bases each). V shed 3 bases and J shed 8 bases, with 17 bases lying between them. This CDR3 has 15 residues. The CDR3 bases are TGTGCCAGCAGTTTGGGCCGGGGGCCCAGCGATGAGCAGTTCTTC. Its protein product is CASSLGRGPSDEQFF.

This clonotype showed up just a few times. V gene TRBV5-5 combines with J gene TRBJ1-2, with a tentative D call TRBD1 (5 bases). CDR1 and CDR2 from the germline V gene are SGHKS and YYEKEE (reference sequence). Deletions cut 3 bases from V and 4 bases from J, with 16 bases between. The CDR3 has 15 residues. The CDR3 region is CASSWGRQQFYGYTF. CDR3 coding DNA: TGTGCCAGCAGCTGGGGCAGACAGCAATTCTATGGCTACACCTTC.

The chain employs TRBV19 and TRBJ2-3; D may be TRBD1 or TRBD2 (5 bases each). Germline V gives CDR1 LNHDA, CDR2 SQIVND (reference sequence). This CDR3 spans 16 amino acids. Trimming stripped 5 bases from V and 2 bases from J, with 17 bases between. The CDR3 here is CASSRGERTITDTQYF. In DNA, the CDR3 is TGTGCCAGTAGTCGAGGGGAGCGGACCATCACAGATACGCAGTATTTT.

The chain uses TRBV19 and TRBJ2-7; maybe TRBD2 (5 bases). The CDR3 runs to 13 residues. V was cut by 11 bases and J by 1 base, with 15 bases left in between. Germline V CDR1 and CDR2: LNHDA, SQIVND (reference sequence). This CDR3 is CAVQSGESYEQYF. The CDR3 bases are TGTGCCGTCCAATCCGGGGAATCCTACGAGCAGTACTTC. The full variable domain, rest sourced from reference TRBV19 and TRBJ2-7, is DGGITQSPKYLFRKEGQNVTLSCEQNLNHDAMYWYRQDPGQGLRLIYYSQIVNDFQKGDIAEGYSVSREKKESFPLTVTSAQKNPTAFYLCAVQSGESYEQYFGPGTRLTVT.

CDR3 sequence: CASSHDNMNTEAFF. In nucleotides, the CDR3 is TGTGCCAGCAGCCACGACAACATGAACACTGAAGCTTTCTTT. This chain connects TRBV14 to TRBJ1-1, with D unresolved. CDR1 and CDR2 (germline): SGHDN, FVKESK. The CDR3 is 14 amino acids. V lost 3 bases and J lost 0, with 8 bases in between.

V usage is TRBV12-3 or TRBV12-4 and J usage is TRBJ1-1, with TRBD1 matching 11 bases. Trimming cost V 6 bases and J 4 bases; bases outside gene matches: 4. The CDR3 has 14 residues. The CDR3 loop reads CASRGTGGVTEAFF. The CDR3 DNA reads TGTGCCAGCAGGGGGACAGGGGGAGTCACTGAAGCTTTCTTT.

This chain uses TRBV4-1 with TRBJ1-1; D gene unclear. This CDR3 spans 14 amino acids. Germline V CDR1 and CDR2: MGHRA, YSYEKL. Trimming removed 0 bases from V and 2 bases from J, with 7 bases in between. Here the CDR3 DNA reads TGCGCCAGCAGCCAAGAAGAGACCAACACTGAAGCTTTCTTT. It translates to CASSQEETNTEAFF.

Many counts were recorded for this clonotype. The chain employs TRBV6-1 and TRBJ2-1; D is possibly TRBD2 (6 bases). The CDR3 totals 15 residues. The V gene lost 7 bases and the J gene lost 5 bases, with 18 bases spanning the gap. Germline V CDR1 and CDR2: MNHNS, SASEGT. The CDR3 nucleotides read TGTGCCAGCACCCCTTCGGTACGGAGGGACAATGAGCAGTTCTTC. The encoded protein is CASTPSVRRDNEQFF.

This sequence joins TRBV28 and TRBJ2-1; a possible D gene is TRBD1 (5 bases). The length of the CDR3 is 14 residues. V lost 8 bases and J 0 bases, leaving 11 bases between the germline ends. Germline V gene sequence: CDR1 MDHEN, CDR2 SYDVKM. Here the CDR3 reads CASLDSYSYNEQFF. The CDR3 DNA sequence: TGTGCCAGCCTCGACAGCTACTCCTACAATGAGCAGTTCTTC.

Notes on this clonotype: A single base separates this from a much larger clone, so it may be a read error. The CDR3 sequence is CTTGLGYTF. The CDR3 DNA is TGTACCACCGGGCTAGGCTACACCTTC. This rearrangement joins TRBV30 to TRBJ1-2; D is undetermined. This CDR3 region has 9 residues. CDR1 is GTSNPN, CDR2 SVGIG, per germline (reference sequence).

This clonotype was detected ten times or more. The chain recombines TRBV12-3 or TRBV12-4 with TRBJ2-1, with D unresolved. With 3 bases removed from V and 8 bases from J, the gap between germline ends came to 8 bases. This CDR3 has 12 amino acids. This CDR3 is CASSFLVYEQFF. The CDR3 region has the DNA TGTGCCAGCAGTTTCCTGGTTTATGAGCAGTTCTTC.

This clonotype has more than one count but fewer than ten. V usage is TRBV6-9 and J usage is TRBJ1-2; D is perhaps TRBD1 (5 bases). Germline V gives CDR1 MNHGY, CDR2 SVAAGI. The CDR3 is 12 amino acids. V was trimmed by 3 bases and J by 8 bases, leaving 10 bases between them. The CDR3 nucleotides are TGTGCCAGCAGTTACGCAGGGCGAGGCTACACCTTC. It is translated as CASSYAGRGYTF.

The sample holds a few counts of this clonotype. The gene calls are TRBV6-2 or TRBV6-3 and TRBJ1-5, with D uncertain. The germline V and J ends were trimmed by 0 bases and 3 bases, with 6 bases remaining between them. CDR3 size: 14 residues. Germline V CDR1 and CDR2: MNHEY, SVGEGT. The CDR3 here is CASSYSGVNQPQHF. DNA of the CDR3: TGTGCCAGCAGTTACTCCGGAGTCAATCAGCCCCAGCATTTT.

This clonotype was counted many times. V usage is TRBV11-2 and J usage is TRBJ2-7; D unresolved. From germline, CDR1 is SGHAT and CDR2 FQNNGV. Between the trimmed V and J ends, which lost 5 bases and 2 bases, there was a span of 10 bases. The CDR3 length is 13 residues. The CDR3 loop reads CASSPNGAYEQYF. CDR3 sequence (DNA): TGTGCCAGCAGCCCTAATGGAGCCTACGAGCAGTACTTC.